The 26 T cell receptor beta chains given below trace back to one sample, sequenced in a study of identical twins. TCRdb processed the 5' RACE reads anew with MiXCR; each CDR3 protein has one entry. The table has 1.5 million to 2 million distinct CDR3 sequences, about 30% seen once; the top ten hold more than 0.25%. The source material was cord blood. The receptor set was obtained from a newborn girl in good health.

J is TRBJ2-1 and V is TRBV11-2, with a possible D match to TRBD2 (5 bases). From germline, CDR1 is SGHAT and CDR2 FQNNGV. Trimming took 4 bases from V and 8 from J, leaving 18 bases between them. CDR3 length: 15 amino acids. The CDR3 DNA reads as TGTGCCAGCAGCTCCACGGGAAAGAGATATTATGAGCAGTTCTTC. Encoded protein: CASSSTGKRYYEQFF.

This chain uses TRBV28 with TRBJ2-7, with 9 nucleotides matching TRBD1. The CDR3 totals 15 residues. CDR1 is MDHEN, CDR2 SYDVKM, per germline. The trim removed 3 bases at V and 3 bases at J, leaving 6 bases unmatched. Here the CDR3 DNA reads TGTGCCAGCAGTTTGCTCGGGACAGGGAACTACGAGCAGTACTTC. Translating it yields CASSLLGTGNYEQYF.

This clonotype appeared a few times. This chain connects TRBV20-1 to TRBJ1-6; TRBD1 agrees at 7 bases. With 3 bases clipped from V and 3 bases from J, the junction kept 11 bases outside the gene matches. This CDR3 has 17 amino acids. Per the germline V gene, CDR1 is DFQATT and CDR2 is SNEGSKA (reference sequence). DNA for the CDR3: TGCAGTGCTAGTGTAAGGACAGGAATAATCTATAATTCACCCCTCCACTTT. It specifies CSASVRTGIIYNSPLHF.

The rearrangement uses TRBV7-6 and TRBJ2-1, with a weak D call TRBD2 (5 bases). Trimming shortened V by 5 bases and J by 6 bases, and 23 bases separated the two germline ends. The germline V gene encodes CDR1 SGHVS and CDR2 FNYEAQ. CDR3 length: 17 amino acids. The CDR3 DNA sequence: TGTGCCAGCAGCCCAAATTCCGGGGTTAACTTGGGCAATGAGCAGTTCTTC. Amino acid sequence: CASSPNSGVNLGNEQFF.

Worth noting for this clonotype: A clone one base away is much larger, so this may be a read error. V gene TRBV12-3 or TRBV12-4 combines with J gene TRBJ1-2; D is uncertain. The CDR3 runs to 13 residues. The CDR3 sequence: CVSSLDRGDGYTF. Here the CDR3 DNA reads TGTGTCAGCAGTTTGGACCGGGGAGATGGCTACACCTTC.

The chain recombines TRBV6-1 with TRBJ2-3; unclear D gene. The length of the CDR3 is 15 residues. V shed 4 bases and J shed 1 base, with 12 bases lying between them. Germline V gene lookup returns CDR1 MNHNS and CDR2 SASEGT. The CDR3 nucleotides read TGTGCCAGCAGTGCTTACAAGGAACGCACAGATACGCAGTATTTT. This codes for CASSAYKERTDTQYF.

Notes on this clonotype: A single base separates this from a much larger clone, so it may be a read error. The chain joins TRBV29-1 to TRBJ1-2; possibly TRBD1 for D (5 bases). This CDR3 region has 13 residues. Germline loops: CDR1 SQVTM, CDR2 ANQGSEA. Trimming removed 7 bases at V and 3 bases at J, with 15 bases between. The CDR3 nucleotides read TGCAGCGCGGGTGCGGGGGGTGACTATGGCTACACCTTC. This gives the protein CSAGAGGDYGYTF.

This clonotype showed up just a few times. The V and J genes are TRBV27 and TRBJ2-3; tentatively, D is TRBD1 (5 bases). The CDR3 contains 16 residues. Germline V gene lookup returns CDR1 MNHEY and CDR2 SMNVEV (reference sequence). V lost 5 bases and J lost 1, with 16 bases in between. Here the CDR3 reads CASSKEVLGGTDTQYF. CDR3 DNA: TGTGCCAGCAGTAAAGAGGTTCTAGGGGGCACAGATACGCAGTATTTT.

This sequence joins TRBV20-1 and TRBJ2-3, with TRBD2 matching over 11 bases. Unmatched junction bases numbered 8, after V lost 3 bases and J lost 0 bases. CDR3 length: 17 amino acids. The germline gives CDR1 DFQATT, CDR2 SNEGSKA (reference sequence). CDR3 sequence (DNA): TGCAGTGCTAGGGCTACGGGACTAGCGGTTAGCACAGATACGCAGTATTTT. Residues: CSARATGLAVSTDTQYF.

The J gene is TRBJ2-3, the V gene TRBV10-2; D ambiguous. Germline V lookup: CDR1 WSHSY, CDR2 SAAADI. V was shortened by 2 bases and J by 0 bases, with 12 bases between the two germline ends. The CDR3 spans 16 residues. The CDR3 here is CASSEGVSRSTDTQYF. The CDR3 nucleotides are TGCGCCAGCAGTGAGGGTGTTAGTCGTAGCACAGATACGCAGTATTTT.

This clonotype has a count of ten or more. The genes are TRBV4-2 and TRBJ2-7, with TRBD2 identical over 8 bases. Trimming cost V 1 base and J 0 bases; bases outside gene matches: 2. This CDR3 is 15 amino acids long. Per germline, CDR1 LGHNA and CDR2 YNFKEQ. The CDR3 DNA follows: TGTGCCAGCAGCCAAGCCGGGACTAGCTCCTACGAGCAGTACTTC. It specifies CASSQAGTSSYEQYF.

This clonotype was detected once. The gene calls are TRBV6-1 and TRBJ1-2, with D possibly matching TRBD1 (5 bases). Germline V CDR1 and CDR2: MNHNS, SASEGT. The CDR3 has 15 residues. Trimming took off 4 bases at V and 3 bases at J, with 15 bases between the two ends. CDR3 in amino acids: CASSGGGFDYYGYTF. CDR3 DNA: TGTGCCAGCAGTGGGGGGGGTTTTGATTACTATGGCTACACCTTC.

This clonotype was counted between two and nine times. This chain links TRBV10-3 with TRBJ2-3; 10 bases match TRBD2. CDR1 and CDR2 (germline): ENHRY, SYGVKD. V shed 8 bases, J shed 3 bases, and the junction held 14 bases outside the gene matches. This CDR3 contains 17 residues. The CDR3 loop reads CAIGTLAGGSSTDTQYF. CDR3 nucleotide sequence: TGTGCCATCGGGACCTTAGCGGGAGGCTCCAGTACAGATACGCAGTATTTT.

The chain couples TRBV20-1 to TRBJ1-1; weak D call: TRBD1 (5 bases). The V and J ends lost 5 bases and 5 bases respectively, with 15 bases between them. Germline lookup yields CDR1 DFQATT and CDR2 SNEGSKA (reference sequence). The CDR3 runs 13 residues. In nucleotides, the CDR3 is TGCAGTGCTCGCCTCGACAGCCCTACTGAAGCTTTCTTT. It translates to CSARLDSPTEAFF.

The chain combines TRBV20-1 with TRBJ1-1; 8 bases line up with TRBD1. V was clipped by 3 bases and J by 11 bases; unmatched bases: 5. The length of the CDR3 is 11 residues. The germline CDR1 and CDR2 sequences are DFQATT and SNEGSKA (reference sequence). CDR3 DNA sequence: TGCAGTGCTAGGTGGACAGGGCCCGCTTTCTTT. Translating it yields CSARWTGPAFF.

V and J are TRBV5-1 and TRBJ1-1; D perhaps matches TRBD1 (6 bases). CDR1 is SGHRS and CDR2 is YFSETQ in the germline V gene. Trimming cost V 0 bases and J 5 bases, with 11 bases left between them. The CDR3 is made up of 14 amino acids. This CDR3 is CASSLDTGKTEAFF. DNA of the CDR3: TGCGCCAGCAGCTTGGACACAGGGAAAACTGAAGCTTTCTTT.

The V gene is TRBV7-2, the J gene TRBJ2-7; D is ambiguous. The CDR3 length is 14 residues. V lost 2 bases, J lost 6 bases, and 14 bases lay in between. The germline gives CDR1 SGHTA, CDR2 FQGNSA. CDR3 residues: CASSLWLESSEQYF. CDR3 coding DNA: TGTGCCAGCAGCTTATGGCTAGAGTCTAGCGAGCAGTACTTC. Based on the CDR3 plus reference TRBV7-2 and TRBJ2-7, the full variable domain is GAGVSQSPSNKVTEKGKDVELRCDPISGHTALYWYRQSLGQGLEFLIYFQGNSAPDKSGLPSDRFSAERTGGSVSTLTIQRTQQEDSAVYLCASSLWLESSEQYFGPGTRLTVT.

At least ten counts were recorded for this clonotype. This sequence joins TRBV27 and TRBJ2-7; D may be TRBD2 (6 bases). The CDR3 is made up of 14 amino acids. The V end was cut by 2 bases, the J end by 0 bases, with 8 bases between. Germline V lookup: CDR1 MNHEY, CDR2 SMNVEV (reference sequence). DNA for the CDR3: TGTGCCAGCAGTTTACTAGCGAGCTCCTACGAGCAGTACTTC. Encoded protein: CASSLLASSYEQYF.

This sequence joins TRBV5-1 and TRBJ2-3; maybe TRBD2 (6 bases). CDR1 SGHRS and CDR2 YFSETQ come from the germline V gene. This CDR3 spans 16 amino acids. V was shortened by 0 bases and J by 1 base, with 12 bases between the two germline ends. The CDR3 protein is CASSLGVSSGTDTQYF. The CDR3 DNA follows: TGCGCCAGCAGCTTGGGCGTTTCTAGCGGCACAGATACGCAGTATTTT. The full variable domain, its missing parts supplied by reference TRBV5-1 and TRBJ2-3, is KAGVTQTPRYLIKTRGQQVTLSCSPISGHRSVSWYQQTPGQGLQFLFEYFSETQRNKGNFPGRFSGRQFSNSRSEMNVSTLELGDSALYLCASSLGVSSGTDTQYFGPGTRLTVL.

The rearrangement joins TRBV2 to TRBJ1-2, with TRBD1 identical over 10 bases. The germline V gene has CDR1 SNHLY and CDR2 FYNNEI. The CDR3 extends over 14 amino acids. The junction had 10 bases not matched to a gene; V was cut back by 7 bases and J by 8 bases. The DNA for the CDR3 is TGTGCCAGCACGGGAGAAGACAGGGGGCCGGGCTACACCTTC. Protein: CASTGEDRGPGYTF.

This clonotype was recorded a few times. The genes are TRBV13 and TRBJ1-6; D might be TRBD1 (5 bases). The V gene lost 4 bases and the J gene lost 4 bases, with 14 bases spanning the gap. Germline V gene sequence: CDR1 PRHDT, CDR2 FYEKMQ (reference sequence). The CDR3 is made up of 16 amino acids. The CDR3 DNA reads TGTGCCAGCAGCTGGGCGACAGCCTCTTATAATTCACCCCTCCACTTT. This encodes CASSWATASYNSPLHF. Full variable domain (rest looked up from reference TRBV13 and TRBJ1-6): AAGVIQSPRHLIKEKRETATLKCYPIPRHDTVYWYQQGPGQDPQFLISFYEKMQSDKGSIPDRFSAQQFSDYHSELNMSSLELGDSALYFCASSWATASYNSPLHFGNGTRLTVT.

V and J are TRBV5-1 and TRBJ2-1; 7 bases map to TRBD2. There are 15 residues in the CDR3. J lost 10 bases, V lost 4 bases, and 14 bases had no gene match. The germline V gene encodes CDR1 SGHRS and CDR2 YFSETQ. As DNA, the CDR3 is TGCGCCAGCAGCCAGCATGGGGGGGGGTCCTACGAGCAGTTCTTC. It codes for CASSQHGGGSYEQFF.

There are a few counts of this clonotype. CDR3 nucleotides: TGTGCCAGCAGGGGACAGGGGTATCAGCCCCAGCATTTT. Residues: CASRGQGYQPQHF. The chain carries TRBV12-3 or TRBV12-4 and TRBJ1-5, with TRBD1 matching 10 bases. J was trimmed by 5 bases and V by 6 bases; bases with no gene match: 1. The CDR3 covers 13 residues.

The V call is TRBV20-1, the J call TRBJ2-2; D is unclear. CDR3 length: 14 amino acids. From germline, CDR1 is DFQATT and CDR2 SNEGSKA (reference sequence). V was clipped by 0 bases and J by 6 bases, with 11 bases between them. DNA of the CDR3: TGCAGTGCTAGAGATCAGAGTCGGGCCGGGGAGCTGTTTTTT. The encoded protein is CSARDQSRAGELFF.

Worth noting for this clonotype: One end of the junction varies from germline; a read error may be responsible. CDR3 DNA sequence: TGTGCCCGCAGCTTAGGTCTAGCGGGAAATGAGCAGTTCTTC. This translates into CARSLGLAGNEQFF. The chain links TRBV11-2 to TRBJ2-1, with 9 bases lining up with TRBD2. Germline-derived CDR1 and CDR2 are SGHAT and FQNNGV. The CDR3 spans 14 residues. The full variable domain, rest sourced from reference TRBV11-2 and TRBJ2-1, is EAGVAQSPRYKIIEKRQSVAFWCNPISGHATLYWYQQILGQGPKLLIQFQNNGVVDDSQLPKDRFSAERLKGVDSTLKIQPAKLEDSAVYLCARSLGLAGNEQFFGPGTRLTVL.

The CDR3 DNA follows: TGTGCCAGCAGCTACGGTGCCTGGGCAGACTACGAGCAGTACTTC. Its translation is CASSYGAWADYEQYF. The chain has TRBV11-1 and TRBJ2-5; D ambiguous. The end of the DNA aligns better with TRBJ2-7, so the J call may be wrong. The germline V gene has CDR1 SGHAT and CDR2 FQDESV (reference sequence). The CDR3 has 15 amino acids.